The clone carrying this T cell receptor beta chain was detected ten times or more. TCRdb reanalysed the 5' RACE reads using MiXCR and keeps one entry per CDR3 protein. The sample records approximately 50,000 distinct CDR3 sequences, 6% to 8.5% being singletons. V gave up 5 bases and J gave up 0 bases, with 7 bases separating them. CDR1 MNHNY and CDR2 SVGAGI come from the germline V gene (reference sequence). The CDR3 contains 13 residues. The data were taken from a study of spatial heterogeneity in lung cancer. Turning to the study itself: Those follow-up PBMC samples that were available underwent sequencing, at a median interval of approximately 2 years following resection.

As for time point: blood at routine non-recurrence follow-up after resection. Whole RNA, which was extracted from tumor, nontumor lung tissue or frozen PBMC, was sequenced without any cell sorting. This receptor was identified in a female donor with early-stage non-small cell lung cancer. The chain links TRBV6-6 to TRBJ1-2; D remains unclear. The sample here was PBMCs, taken at follow-up. For the CDR3, the DNA is TGTGCCAGCAGTATGGATCCTAACTATGGCTACACCTTC. Its translation is CASSMDPNYGYTF.